Listed below are T cell receptor beta chains from one sample, sequenced in a study of cytomegalovirus exposure and HLA in healthy donors. Sequenced by immunoSEQ multiplex PCR; TCRdb stores in-frame clones only, minus some. Among about 160,000 clones, around 81% were seen once, and the ten largest hold approximately 1%. The sample taken for sequencing was PBMCs. These receptors all stem from a woman between 35 and 50 years old in good health and CMV-seronegative. Each CDR3 is given with its conserved first and last residue. A D gene is named only where the DNA matches it firmly. Rows give clone size only sometimes, using once, few, many, or a class for an expanded clone.

TRBV5-6,TRBJ2-5,.,once,CASSPEFSYQETQYF,TGTGCCAGCAGCCCGGAGTTTTCGTACCAAGAGACCCAGTACTTC
TRBV30,TRBJ1-2,TRBD1,.,CAWSPTGDGYTF,TGTGCCTGGAGTCCAACAGGGGATGGCTACACCTTC
TRBV19,TRBJ2-5,.,.,CASSTGRTEETQYF,TGTGCCAGTAGTACAGGGCGGACAGAAGAGACCCAGTACTTC
TRBV6-5,TRBJ1-5,.,.,CASSYPRQHNQPQHF,TGTGCCAGCAGTTACCCCCGACAGCACAATCAGCCCCAGCATTTT
TRBV12-5,TRBJ1-1,.,once,CASGGFGSTEAFF,TGTGCTAGTGGTGGATTCGGGTCCACTGAAGCTTTCTTT
TRBV5-8,TRBJ1-2,TRBD1,.,CASEEDRVIPNYGYTF,TGTGCCAGCGAAGAGGACAGGGTAATCCCCAACTATGGCTACACCTTC
TRBV5-5,TRBJ1-2,TRBD1,.,CASSEEQGTYGYTF,TGTGCCAGCAGCGAGGAACAGGGGACCTATGGCTACACCTTC
TRBV2,TRBJ2-2,TRBD1,.,CASSEGQGRIGELFF,TGTGCCAGCAGTGAGGGACAGGGTCGCATCGGGGAGCTGTTTTTT
TRBV7-2,TRBJ2-1,TRBD2,.,CASSTPGTSFQSGFF,TGTGCCAGCAGCACCCCCGGGACTAGCTTCCAGTCGGGGTTCTTC
TRBV30,TRBJ2-2,.,.,CAWSGNSVSGELFF,TGTGCCTGGAGTGGTAACAGTGTCTCCGGGGAGCTGTTTTTT
TRBV18,TRBJ2-7,.,.,CASSPLGLIGTNNYEQYF,TGTGCCAGCTCACCGCTTGGGTTGATTGGGACAAACAACTACGAGCAGTACTTC
TRBV2,TRBJ2-7,.,.,CASSNYEQYF,TGTGCCAGCAGCAATTACGAGCAGTACTTC
TRBV19,TRBJ1-5,.,.,CASSISGYSNQPQHF,TGTGCCAGTAGTATCTCGGGATATAGCAATCAGCCCCAGCATTTT
TRBV13,TRBJ1-3,.,once,CASSSQGSGNTIYF,TGTGCCAGCAGCTCCCAGGGGTCTGGAAACACCATATATTTT
TRBV11-1,TRBJ2-2,.,.,CASSLGVTELFF,TGTGCCAGCTCCCTGGGCGTTACGGAGCTGTTTTTT
TRBV5-1,TRBJ2-3,TRBD2,.,CASSLGSGRIITDTQYF,TGCGCCAGCAGCTTGGGTAGCGGGAGGATAATCACAGATACGCAGTATTTT
TRBV9,TRBJ2-1,.,.,CASSVSGGIYNEQFF,TGTGCCAGCAGCGTAAGCGGAGGTATCTACAATGAGCAGTTCTTC
TRBV6-5,TRBJ1-2,.,.,CASSPYGGNYGYTF,TGTGCCAGCAGCCCCTACGGAGGGAACTATGGCTACACCTTC
TRBV30,TRBJ2-3,.,.,CAWDRPPVDTQYF,TGTGCCTGGGACAGACCACCGGTAGATACGCAGTATTTT
TRBV11-3,TRBJ2-7,TRBD1,.,CASSLGTGREQYF,TGTGCCAGCAGCCTAGGGACAGGACGCGAGCAGTACTTC
TRBV30,TRBJ2-2,.,.,CAWRVTANTGELFF,TGTGCCTGGAGGGTAACAGCAAACACCGGGGAGCTGTTTTTT
TRBV5-5,TRBJ1-1,.,.,CASAPMNTEAFF,TGTGCCAGCGCGCCAATGAACACTGAAGCTTTCTTT
TRBV27,TRBJ2-7,.,.,CASSLSGAISYEQYF,TGTGCCAGCAGTTTATCAGGGGCGATATCCTACGAGCAGTACTTC
TRBV14,TRBJ1-2,.,.,CASSQTGAPNYGYTF,TGTGCCAGCAGCCAAACGGGTGCCCCTAACTATGGCTACACCTTC
TRBV29-1,TRBJ1-1,TRBD1,few,CSHGQGLMNTEAFF,TGCAGCCACGGACAGGGCCTAATGAACACTGAAGCTTTCTTT
TRBV28,TRBJ1-2,.,.,CASVREGANYGYTF,TGTGCCAGCGTCCGCGAGGGGGCTAACTATGGCTACACCTTC
TRBV28,TRBJ2-7,TRBD1,.,CASSLGTGGEKQYF,TGTGCCAGCAGTTTAGGTACAGGGGGCGAAAAGCAGTACTTC
TRBV30,TRBJ1-4,.,.,CAWINEKLFF,TGTGCCTGGATAAATGAAAAACTGTTTTTT
TRBV7-7,TRBJ2-1,.,.,CASSLGEAANEQFF,TGTGCTAGCAGCTTAGGGGAAGCGGCCAATGAGCAGTTCTTC
TRBV28,TRBJ2-7,TRBD2,.,CASNAAGGHYEQYF,TGTGCCAGCAACGCAGCGGGAGGGCACTACGAGCAGTACTTC
TRBV6-6,TRBJ1-1,TRBD1,.,CASSSTGPSEAFF,TGTGCCAGCAGTTCGACAGGGCCTTCTGAAGCTTTCTTT
TRBV2,TRBJ2-1,TRBD2,.,CATGGGLAGNNEQFF,TGTGCCACCGGGGGAGGACTAGCGGGAAACAATGAGCAGTTCTTC
TRBV9,TRBJ1-2,TRBD1,.,CASSRAWTGKGDGYTF,TGTGCCAGCAGCCGCGCCTGGACAGGGAAGGGTGATGGCTACACCTTC
TRBV30,TRBJ1-1,.,few,CAWSDGALISEAFF,TGTGCCTGGAGTGATGGGGCGCTGATAAGTGAAGCTTTCTTT
TRBV2,TRBJ1-5,TRBD1,few,CASTAGTGGNQPQHF,TGTGCCAGCACAGCCGGGACAGGGGGTAATCAGCCCCAGCATTTT
TRBV6-5,TRBJ2-7,TRBD1,.,CASSRDRDAYEQYF,TGTGCCAGCAGTCGAGACAGGGACGCCTACGAGCAGTACTTC
TRBV11-3,TRBJ2-1,.,.,CASSLVAGSSYNEQFF,TGTGCCAGCAGCTTAGTGGCGGGGAGCTCCTACAATGAGCAGTTCTTC
TRBV9,TRBJ2-5,.,.,CASSPQPLGTFQEPQYF,TGTGCCAGCAGCCCCCAGCCCCTCGGGACTTTTCAAGAGCCCCAGTACTTC
TRBV5-8,TRBJ2-1,.,.,CASHGQRGKFF,TGTGCCAGCCATGGCCAGCGTGGCAAGTTCTTC
TRBV7-2,TRBJ2-7,.,.,CASSLVWREQYF,TGTGCCAGCAGCTTAGTTTGGCGGGAGCAGTACTTC
TRBV28,TRBJ2-7,TRBD2,few,CASSLHGTSGDYEQYF,TGTGCCAGCAGTTTACACGGGACTAGCGGGGACTACGAGCAGTACTTC
TRBV6-6,TRBJ2-5,TRBD2,once,CASMGAGGTQYF,TGTGCCAGCATGGGAGCGGGAGGAACCCAGTACTTC
TRBV11-3,TRBJ2-1,TRBD1,.,CASSLTTGYNNEQFF,TGTGCCAGCAGCTTAACGACAGGGTACAACAATGAGCAGTTCTTC
TRBV25-1,TRBJ1-2,.,.,CASSELGARGLHYGYTF,TGTGCCAGCAGTGAATTAGGGGCCAGGGGCCTACACTATGGCTACACCTTC
TRBV9,TRBJ2-3,.,.,CASSGGSLSADTQYF,TGTGCCAGCAGCGGCGGTAGCTTGAGCGCAGATACGCAGTATTTT
TRBV5-1,TRBJ2-2,TRBD2,.,CASSFGTSDVTGELFF,TGCGCCAGCAGCTTTGGGACTAGCGATGTAACCGGGGAGCTGTTTTTT
TRBV7-8,TRBJ2-2,TRBD2,.,CASSPRGLAGLAEVKNTGELFF,TGTGCCAGCAGCCCGCGAGGACTAGCGGGGCTAGCGGAGGTTAAGAACACCGGGGAGCTGTTTTTT
TRBV2,TRBJ1-5,TRBD1,.,CASSPLTGGAGQPQHF,TGTGCCAGCAGTCCTCTGACAGGGGGCGCGGGTCAGCCCCAGCATTTT
TRBV28,TRBJ1-4,TRBD1,once,CASSFPGQGKKLFF,TGTGCCAGCAGTTTCCCTGGACAGGGAAAAAAACTGTTTTTT
TRBV5-5,TRBJ2-5,TRBD1,.,CASSLTGGARETQYF,TGTGCCAGCAGCTTGACAGGGGGTGCTAGGGAGACCCAGTACTTC
TRBV5-4,TRBJ1-2,.,few,CASSLESAGANPNYGYTF,TGTGCCAGCAGCTTGGAATCGGCAGGGGCAAACCCTAACTATGGCTACACCTTC
TRBV12-1,TRBJ2-7,.,once,CATYLFYDEQYF,TGTGCCACCTATCTTTTTTACGACGAGCAGTACTTC
TRBV7-8,TRBJ2-3,.,.,CASTPTSTDTQYF,TGTGCCAGCACTCCGACTAGCACAGATACGCAGTATTTT
TRBV2,TRBJ2-5,.,.,CASSNDRFGETQYF,TGTGCCAGCAGCAACGACAGGTTCGGGGAGACCCAGTACTTC
TRBV2,TRBJ1-4,TRBD1,.,CASSRGTNEKLFF,TGTGCCAGCAGCAGGGGGACTAATGAAAAACTGTTTTTT
TRBV19,TRBJ2-3,TRBD1,.,CASSRDRGINTDTQYF,TGTGCCAGTAGTAGGGACAGGGGGATCAACACAGATACGCAGTATTTT
TRBV27,TRBJ2-7,TRBD1,.,CASSPGTGRSPYEQYF,TGTGCCAGCAGTCCCGGGACAGGGAGATCGCCCTACGAGCAGTACTTC